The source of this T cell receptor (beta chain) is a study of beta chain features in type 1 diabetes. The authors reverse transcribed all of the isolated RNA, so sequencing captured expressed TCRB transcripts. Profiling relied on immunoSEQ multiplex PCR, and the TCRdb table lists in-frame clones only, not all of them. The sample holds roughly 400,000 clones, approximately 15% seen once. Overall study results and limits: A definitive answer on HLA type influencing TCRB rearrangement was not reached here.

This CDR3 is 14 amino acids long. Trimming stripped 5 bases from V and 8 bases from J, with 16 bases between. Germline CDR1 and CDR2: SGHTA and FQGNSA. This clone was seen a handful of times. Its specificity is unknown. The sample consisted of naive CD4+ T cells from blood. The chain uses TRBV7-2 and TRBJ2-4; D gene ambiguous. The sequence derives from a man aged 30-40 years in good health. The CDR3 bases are TGTGCCAGCAGCCGGGTAGGGAACCGGGACATTCAGTACTTC. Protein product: CASSRVGNRDIQYF.